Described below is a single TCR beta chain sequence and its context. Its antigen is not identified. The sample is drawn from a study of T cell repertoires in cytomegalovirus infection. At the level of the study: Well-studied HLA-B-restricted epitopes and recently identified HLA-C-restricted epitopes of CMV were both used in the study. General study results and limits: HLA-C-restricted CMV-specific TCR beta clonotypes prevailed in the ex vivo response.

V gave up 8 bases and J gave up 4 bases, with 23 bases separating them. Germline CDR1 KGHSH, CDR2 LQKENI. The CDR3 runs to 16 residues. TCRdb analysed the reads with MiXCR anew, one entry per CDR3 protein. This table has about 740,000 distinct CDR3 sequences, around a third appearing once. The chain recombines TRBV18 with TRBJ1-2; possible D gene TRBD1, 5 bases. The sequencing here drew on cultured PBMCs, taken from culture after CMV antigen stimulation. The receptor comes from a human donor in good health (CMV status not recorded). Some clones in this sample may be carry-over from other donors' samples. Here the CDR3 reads CASAPGGGDPGYGYTF. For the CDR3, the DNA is TGTGCCAGCGCCCCGGGAGGTGGGGACCCGGGCTATGGCTACACCTTC.